The clone carrying this T cell receptor beta chain was recorded many times. Sample time point: healthy volunteer bleed at 2 weeks. Before extraction, the whole blood was not fractionated, and total RNA was taken from it. A single record per CDR3 protein comes from TCRdb applying MiXCR to the RACE reads. The sample lists some 93,000 distinct CDR3 sequences, approximately 9.7% occurring once. This entry comes from a study of human T cells and chemical hapten exposure. V was clipped by 2 bases and J by 5 bases; unmatched bases: 6. CDR3 length equals 15 residues. Germline V lookup: CDR1 LGHDT, CDR2 YNNKEL (reference sequence).

The sample taken for sequencing was whole blood. The TCR sequence derives from a female donor in good health. Some clones in this sample may be carry-over from other donors' samples. The chain is built from TRBV3-1 and TRBJ2-5; TRBD1 aligns across 9 bases. This chain's CDR3 is CASSQTGTGKETQYF. CDR3 coding DNA: TGTGCCAGCAGCCAAACCGGGACAGGGAAGGAGACCCAGTACTTC.